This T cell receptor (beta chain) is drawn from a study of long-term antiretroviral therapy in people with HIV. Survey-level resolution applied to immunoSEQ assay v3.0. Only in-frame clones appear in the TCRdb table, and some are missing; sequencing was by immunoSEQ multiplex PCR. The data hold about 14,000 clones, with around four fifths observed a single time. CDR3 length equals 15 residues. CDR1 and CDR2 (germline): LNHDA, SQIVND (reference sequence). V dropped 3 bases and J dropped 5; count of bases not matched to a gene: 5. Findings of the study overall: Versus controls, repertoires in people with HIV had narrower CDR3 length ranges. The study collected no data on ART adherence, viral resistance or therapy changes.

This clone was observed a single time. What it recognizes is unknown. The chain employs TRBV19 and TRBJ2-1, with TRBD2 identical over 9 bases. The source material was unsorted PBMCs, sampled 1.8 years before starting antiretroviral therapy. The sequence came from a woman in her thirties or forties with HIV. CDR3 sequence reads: CASSIAGGYDNEQFF. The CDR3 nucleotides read TGTGCCAGTAGTATCGCGGGAGGGTACGACAATGAGCAGTTCTTC.